The next 29 T cell receptor beta chains were all read from a single sample in a study of blood T cell repertoires in COVID-19. Only in-frame clones appear in the TCRdb table, and some are missing; sequencing was by immunoSEQ multiplex PCR. The sample holds a few hundred thousand clones; 75% to 90% are singletons and the top ten take around 8%. The sequenced sample was peripheral blood. Receptor source: a woman at least 80 years old with COVID-19, enrolled during active disease.

The V call is TRBV27, the J call TRBJ1-2; possibly TRBD1 for D (6 bases). CDR1 is MNHEY, CDR2 SMNVEV, per germline (reference sequence). The CDR3 contains 14 residues. V gave up 4 bases and J gave up 4 bases, with 13 bases separating them. Written as DNA, the CDR3 is TGTGCCAGCAGTTACAGGGAGGGAGGCTATGGCTACACCTTC. This codes for CASSYREGGYGYTF.

The chain employs TRBV9 and TRBJ1-2; D is unclear. Germline lookup yields CDR1 SGDLS and CDR2 YYNGEE. The CDR3 runs 11 residues. V lost 7 bases, J lost 11 bases, and 15 bases lay in between. The chain's CDR3 is CASWRRGQYTF. The CDR3 DNA follows: TGTGCCAGCTGGCGTCGCGGTCAGTACACCTTC.

The V call is TRBV18, the J call TRBJ2-1; D is uncertain. Germline assignment: CDR1 KGHSH and CDR2 LQKENI. This CDR3 is 17 amino acids long. V lost 3 bases and J lost 4, with 19 bases in between. CDR3 nucleotides: TGTGCCAGCTCACCCCTTCTTGGGCAGAAGGATTACAATGAGCAGTTCTTC. Its protein is CASSPLLGQKDYNEQFF.

This clone was observed many times. V is TRBV7-2 and J is TRBJ1-2; TRBD1 aligns across 7 bases. This CDR3 is 15 amino acids long. Germline V gene lookup returns CDR1 SGHTA and CDR2 FQGNSA. V was pared by 5 bases and J by 4 bases, with 10 bases of the junction left unmatched. The CDR3, as DNA: TGTGCCAGCAGCGACCGTAGGCAGGGGGTCTATGGCTACACCTTC. It codes for CASSDRRQGVYGYTF.

This rearrangement joins TRBV4-1 to TRBJ1-5; no firm D call. Germline-derived CDR1 and CDR2 are MGHRA and YSYEKL. V dropped 0 bases and J dropped 3 bases, with 9 bases sitting between them. The CDR3 is 15 amino acids. This CDR3 reads CASSQEALPNQPQHF. In DNA, the CDR3 is TGCGCCAGCAGCCAAGAGGCCCTGCCCAATCAGCCCCAGCATTTT.

The V gene is TRBV28, the J gene TRBJ2-1, with TRBD2 matching 13 bases. V trimming: 5 bases; J trimming: 5 bases; junction bases outside the gene matches: 3. Germline assignment: CDR1 MDHEN and CDR2 SYDVKM. The CDR3 contains 15 residues. The CDR3 is CASSETSGGNNEQFF. As DNA, the CDR3 is TGTGCCAGCAGTGAGACTAGCGGGGGGAACAATGAGCAGTTCTTC.

The V call is TRBV7-2, the J call TRBJ2-7; 10 bases agree with TRBD2. The germline CDR1 and CDR2 sequences are SGHTA and FQGNSA. The CDR3 covers 16 residues. V trimming: 0 bases; J trimming: 4 bases; junction bases outside the gene matches: 6. DNA for the CDR3: TGTGCCAGCAGCTTAGCCCTTACTAGCGGGATTTACGAGCAGTACTTC. Translated, it gives CASSLALTSGIYEQYF.

This clone was detected only once. This rearrangement joins TRBV6-2 or TRBV6-3 to TRBJ1-5; D is unresolved. The germline V gene encodes CDR1 MNHEY and CDR2 SVGEGT. CDR3 length: 15 residues. Trimming left V 2 bases short and J 2 bases short, with 10 bases between. The CDR3, as DNA: TGTGCCAGCAGTTACGGATTGAGGGGCAATCAGCCCCAGCATTTT. Its translation: CASSYGLRGNQPQHF.

V gene TRBV7-2 combines with J gene TRBJ1-4; D not certain. From germline, CDR1 is SGHTA and CDR2 FQGNSA. Trimming took off 5 bases at V and 4 bases at J, with 17 bases between the two ends. The CDR3 length is 16 residues. This CDR3 is CASSPNLAGSNEKLFF. CDR3 coding DNA: TGTGCCAGCAGCCCCAATTTGGCAGGCAGTAATGAAAAACTGTTTTTT.

J is TRBJ1-2 and V is TRBV6-5; maybe TRBD1 (5 bases). Germline assignment: CDR1 MNHEY and CDR2 SVGAGI. This CDR3 is built from 15 residues. Deletions cut 2 bases from V and 8 bases from J, with 18 bases between. The CDR3 loop reads CASSYLAGPSGGYTF. For the CDR3, the DNA is TGTGCCAGCAGTTACCTAGCGGGGCCCTCCGGGGGCTACACCTTC.

The rearrangement uses TRBV7-8 and TRBJ1-2, with D unresolved. Germline-derived CDR1 and CDR2 are SGHVS and FQNEAQ. The CDR3 length is 13 residues. V lost 0 bases and J lost 2, with 4 bases in between. The CDR3 DNA is TGTGCCAGCAGCTTAGCCCCGAACTATGGCTACACCTTC. Its translation: CASSLAPNYGYTF.

This chain links TRBV5-1 with TRBJ2-1; 9 nucleotides match TRBD1. The germline V gene has CDR1 SGHRS and CDR2 YFSETQ. Trimming removed 4 bases from V and 7 bases from J; junction bases left unmatched: 9. The CDR3 covers 15 residues. The CDR3 is CASSPDRGSSNEQFF. In nucleotides, the CDR3 is TGCGCCAGCAGCCCAGACAGGGGGTCTTCTAATGAGCAGTTCTTC.

The chain employs TRBV5-8 and TRBJ1-2; D unresolved. V was trimmed by 4 bases and J by 6 bases, leaving 13 bases between them. The CDR3 length is 13 residues. Germline values: CDR1 SGHTS, CDR2 YDEGEE. The CDR3 region has the DNA TGTGCCAGCAGCAGGAGAGTTTCCCATGGCTACACCTTC. Translated: CASSRRVSHGYTF.

The chain recombines TRBV3-1 (or the pseudogene TRBV3-2) with TRBJ1-2; 8 bases fit TRBD1. Per the germline V gene, CDR1 is LGHDT and CDR2 is YNNKEL (reference sequence). The CDR3 has 15 residues. V lost 8 bases and J lost 4; bases outside the gene matches: 12. The CDR3 region has the DNA TGTGCCAGCCAGGGACAGGACAGGGCAGTCTATGGCTACACCTTC. This translates into CASQGQDRAVYGYTF.

CDR3 in DNA: TGCGCCAGCAGCTTGGCCGGCCAGGGGGTTACGAGCGATGAGCAGTTCTTC. Translated: CASSLAGQGVTSDEQFF. J is TRBJ2-1 and V is TRBV5-1; 7 positions match TRBD1. The CDR3 runs 17 residues. Germline V gene lookup returns CDR1 SGHRS and CDR2 YFSETQ. J was trimmed by 8 bases and V by 0 bases; bases with no gene match: 14.

The chain's CDR3 is CASSPLGELGGTEAFF. The CDR3 nucleotides read TGTGCCAGTAGTCCCTTGGGGGAGCTAGGGGGCACTGAAGCTTTCTTT. The chain joins TRBV19 to TRBJ1-1, with D possibly TRBD1 on 6 matching bases. Germline V lookup: CDR1 LNHDA, CDR2 SQIVND (reference sequence). Between the trimmed V and J ends, which lost 5 bases and 4 bases, there was a span of 20 bases. CDR3 size: 16 residues.

V usage is TRBV18 and J usage is TRBJ1-3, with 9 bases fitting TRBD1. V was clipped by 5 bases and J by 0 bases; unmatched bases: 5. This CDR3 has 16 residues. CDR1 and CDR2 (germline): KGHSH, LQKENI. CDR3 sequence (DNA): TGTGCCAGCTCAAGGGACAGGGCCCTCTCTGGAAACACCATATATTTT. Its protein is CASSRDRALSGNTIYF.

This chain connects TRBV27 to TRBJ1-1; D possibly corresponds to TRBD1 (5 bases). Germline CDR1 and CDR2: MNHEY and SMNVEV (reference sequence). Trimming left V 8 bases short and J 4 bases short, with 14 bases between. The CDR3 totals 13 residues. The CDR3: CASGFLGGTEAFF. The DNA for the CDR3 is TGTGCCAGCGGATTTCTGGGGGGCACTGAAGCTTTCTTT.

V is TRBV7-2 and J is TRBJ1-1; D possibly corresponds to TRBD1 (5 bases). Per germline, CDR1 SGHTA and CDR2 FQGNSA. V was shortened by 5 bases and J by 6 bases, with 13 bases between the two germline ends. The CDR3 is made up of 13 amino acids. The CDR3 spells CASSPRQGAEAFF. CDR3 DNA sequence: TGTGCCAGCAGCCCCCGCCAGGGCGCTGAAGCTTTCTTT.

This clone occurred a few times. This chain uses TRBV28 with TRBJ1-2, with 10 bases lining up with TRBD1. V dropped 5 bases and J dropped 2; count of bases not matched to a gene: 5. CDR3 length: 15 amino acids. Germline CDR1 MDHEN, CDR2 SYDVKM. The CDR3 DNA follows: TGTGCCAGCAGTGGATGGGACAGGGGAAACTATGGCTACACCTTC. Amino acids: CASSGWDRGNYGYTF.

The table lists this clone with a few counts. The V and J genes are TRBV19 and TRBJ2-3; no definite D call. Germline CDR1 reads LNHDA; CDR2 reads SQIVND (reference sequence). V was trimmed by 6 bases and J by 6 bases, leaving 13 bases between them. The CDR3 covers 13 residues. The CDR3 is CASRHPNADTQYF. In DNA, the CDR3 is TGTGCCAGTAGGCACCCTAACGCGGATACGCAGTATTTT.

As regards this clone: Other DNA variants within this sample encode the same CDR3. CDR3 sequence reads: CASSGQGMNTEAFF. The CDR3 region has the DNA TGTGCCAGCTCCGGACAGGGGATGAACACTGAAGCTTTCTTT. V usage is TRBV18 and J usage is TRBJ1-1, with TRBD1 matching 9 bases. This CDR3 contains 14 residues. CDR1 KGHSH and CDR2 LQKENI come from the germline V gene. Losses at the gene ends were 6 bases for V and 0 bases for J; bases not matched to a gene: 2. Full variable domain (rest looked up from reference TRBV18 and TRBJ1-1): NAGVMQNPRHLVRRRGQEARLRCSPMKGHSHVYWYRQLPEEGLKFMVYLQKENIIDESGMPKERFSAEFPKEGPSILRIQQVVRGDSAAYFCASSGQGMNTEAFFGQGTRLTVV.

This rearrangement joins TRBV5-1 to TRBJ1-1, with unresolved D. The CDR3 has 12 amino acids. Trimming pared 0 bases from V and 5 bases from J, leaving 5 bases between. In germline, CDR1 is SGHRS, CDR2 YFSETQ. The CDR3 DNA reads TGCGCCAGCAGCTTGGAGAGGACTGAAGCTTTCTTT. It encodes CASSLERTEAFF.

The chain couples TRBV27 to TRBJ1-2; tentatively, D is TRBD1 (6 bases). V was shortened by 2 bases and J by 8 bases, with 24 bases between the two germline ends. Germline CDR1 MNHEY, CDR2 SMNVEV (reference sequence). The CDR3 consists of 17 residues. CDR3 loop: CASSLNRQVGDMGGYTF. The DNA of the CDR3 is TGTGCCAGCAGTTTAAATCGACAGGTTGGGGATATGGGGGGCTACACCTTC.

Turning to this clone: Other DNA sequences within the sample encode an identical CDR3. The V call is TRBV6-5, the J call TRBJ1-5; the match to TRBD1 covers 9 bases. CDR1 is MNHEY and CDR2 is SVGAGI in the germline V gene. CDR3 length: 14 residues. V shed 6 bases, J shed 2 bases, and the junction held 2 bases outside the gene matches. CDR3 sequence (DNA): TGTGCCAGCAGACGGACAGGGGGCAATCAGCCCCAGCATTTT. Residues: CASRRTGGNQPQHF.

The chain joins TRBV12-1 to TRBJ2-2; the table's TRBD2 call for D was not verified on the DNA. TRBV12-1 is a recognized pseudogene. The length of the CDR3 is 17 residues. Written as DNA, the CDR3 is TGTGCCAGCAGCTTTGTCTCCGGGTTGTTTAAAACCGGGGAGCTGTTTTTT. This sequence encodes CASSFVSGLFKTGELFF.

This chain connects TRBV6-5 to TRBJ1-1; no definite D call. This CDR3 is built from 12 residues. V lost 2 bases to trimming and J lost 4 bases, with 5 bases between them. Germline CDR1 reads MNHEY; CDR2 reads SVGAGI. CDR3 bases: TGTGCCAGCAGTTACACTGGCACTGAAGCTTTCTTT. Protein sequence: CASSYTGTEAFF.

This sequence joins TRBV6-6 and TRBJ1-2; TRBD1 agrees at 8 bases. J was trimmed by 7 bases and V by 5 bases; bases with no gene match: 12. The germline CDR1 and CDR2 sequences are MNHNY and SVGAGI (reference sequence). CDR3 length: 15 residues. The CDR3 coding sequence is TGTGCCAGCAGTGGACAGACAGGGGCAGGGATTGGCTACACCTTC. Translation: CASSGQTGAGIGYTF.

Here the CDR3 reads CASSFGGNEQYF. The CDR3 DNA follows: TGTGCCAGCAGCTTCGGCGGGAACGAGCAGTACTTC. The chain links TRBV5-5 to TRBJ2-7; D is perhaps TRBD2 (6 bases). The CDR3 loop spans 12 amino acids. From germline, CDR1 is SGHKS and CDR2 YYEKEE (reference sequence). V lost 2 bases to trimming and J lost 5 bases, with 8 bases between them.